This T cell receptor (beta chain) derives from a study of blood T cell repertoires in COVID-19. Looking at the study overall: The cDNA or gDNA used as material had been derived from T cells, B-cell-depleted T cells, or PBMCs.

Germline V gene lookup returns CDR1 SNHLY and CDR2 FYNNEI. The CDR3 extends over 14 amino acids. Trimming cost V 5 bases and J 2 bases; bases outside gene matches: 2. This clone has a handful of counts. As handled by the study authors: For nucleated cells, counts were estimated from reference gene primer amplification. The assay was immunoSEQ multiplex PCR, and TCRdb's table has in-frame clones only and misses some. V, J and clone size are taken as reported in that table, and D and trimming were inferred from the DNA itself. This sample has about 130,000 clones, with 70% to 80% found just once. V usage is TRBV2 and J usage is TRBJ1-5, with 8 bases matching TRBD1. The sample taken for sequencing was peripheral blood. The clonotype originates from a human donor in a cohort sampled during active COVID-19. CDR3 sequence (DNA): TGTGCCAGCAGTAAGACAGGGGGCAATCAGCCCCAGCATTTT. Protein sequence: CASSKTGGNQPQHF. Full variable domain (rest looked up from reference TRBV2 and TRBJ1-5): EPEVTQTPSHQVTQMGQEVILRCVPISNHLYFYWYRQILGQKVEFLVSFYNNEISEKSEIFDDQFSVERPDGSNFTLKIRSTKLEDSAMYFCASSKTGGNQPQHFGDGTRLSIL.